This paragraph reports one T cell receptor beta chain. Its specificity is not known. The data were taken from a study of CD8+ T cells in alopecia areata. The wider study: Patients in the study were on tofacitinib for 6 to 18 months, then off it for 6 months. Study-level results: Scalp repertoires also include resident alphabeta T cells from normal skin.

Reverse transcription of extracted RNA yielded cDNA, which provided the sequencing template. The assay was immunoSEQ multiplex PCR, and TCRdb's table has in-frame clones only and misses some. The sample has some 170,000 clones, roughly 66% seen once. Trimming shortened V by 0 bases and J by 3 bases, and 9 bases separated the two germline ends. Germline V gene sequence: CDR1 SQVTM, CDR2 ANQGSEA. This CDR3 spans 13 amino acids. Both peripheral blood and punch biopsies of lesional scalp skin were obtained from patients who had alopecia areata. The starting material was CD8+ T cells sorted from blood, obtained at week 0. The chain combines TRBV29-1 with TRBJ2-7; D unclear. The receptor was isolated from a human donor with alopecia areata. The CDR3, as DNA: TGCAGCGTTGAAGAGGGTCCAGTCTACGAGCAGTACTTC. Protein product: CSVEEGPVYEQYF.